The next 26 T cell receptor beta chains were all read from a single sample in a study of CD8 T cells in Susac syndrome (dated 2019 in TCRdb). Libraries were constructed by the immunoSEQ multiplex PCR assay. RNA was extracted using the RNeasy kit, and about 0.5 to 1 ug of the RNA was reverse transcribed with random hexamers. TCRdb redid the processing of the public reads, applying fastp at Q25 and MiXCR, and retained in-frame beta chains. All rows with the same CDR3 protein become a single entry with the most common DNA and genes. The sample data list about 200,000 distinct CDR3 sequences, and 85% to 95% of these were observed just once. The top ten clonotypes cover about 0.095% of the sample. The sample consisted of CD4+ T cells from PBMCs. These receptors all come from a human donor in good health.

The table lists this clonotype with a count of one. The chain links TRBV4-1 to TRBJ2-7; 14 bases are a match to TRBD2. The CDR3 covers 17 residues. CDR1 and CDR2 from the germline V gene are MGHRA and YSYEKL. Trimming took 1 base from V and 6 from J; bases not matched to a gene: 8. Written as DNA, the CDR3 is TGCGCCAGCAGCCAAGGGTCGGGACTAGCGGGAGAAACCGAGCAGTACGTC. It encodes CASSQGSGLAGETEQYV.

This chain connects TRBV2 to TRBJ1-1; D unresolved. The germline gives CDR1 SNHLY, CDR2 FYNNEI. V was pared by 5 bases and J by 1 base, with 5 bases between. The CDR3 spans 12 residues. The CDR3 DNA reads TGTGCCAGCAGTCAGTCGAACACTGAAGCTTTCTTT. It yields the protein CASSQSNTEAFF.

The chain employs TRBV28 and TRBJ2-7, with TRBD2 matching over 12 bases. V gave up 5 bases and J gave up 6 bases; unmatched junction bases: 14. The CDR3 spans 17 residues. Germline loops: CDR1 MDHEN, CDR2 SYDVKM. As DNA, the CDR3 is TGTGCCAGCAGTCCGCCTAGCGGGAGGGCCTTTCCCGGCGAGCAGTACGTC. Translation: CASSPPSGRAFPGEQYV.

The V and J genes are TRBV29-1 and TRBJ2-3; weak D call: TRBD2 (6 bases). Trimming left V 3 bases short and J 5 bases short, with 9 bases between. The CDR3 length is 12 residues. Germline V lookup: CDR1 SQVTM, CDR2 ANQGSEA. CDR3 sequence (DNA): TGCAGCGTTGAGGAGGGGAAAGATACGCAGTATTTT. It yields the protein CSVEEGKDTQYF.

This chain connects TRBV29-1 to TRBJ1-3, with D perhaps matching TRBD1 (5 bases). Germline CDR1 is SQVTM and CDR2 is ANQGSEA. The CDR3 totals 13 residues. Deletions cut 3 bases from V and 0 bases from J, with 6 bases between. CDR3 sequence (DNA): TGCAGCGTTGAGACAGTCTCTGGAAACACCATATATTTT. This encodes CSVETVSGNTIYF.

The chain links TRBV12-3 or TRBV12-4 to TRBJ2-3; 9 bases fit TRBD2. This CDR3 spans 13 amino acids. V gave up 6 bases and J gave up 5 bases; unmatched junction bases: 3. In nucleotides, the CDR3 is TGTGCCAGCAGGCCGACTAGCGGAGATACGCAGTATTTT. Its translation: CASRPTSGDTQYF.

The chain combines TRBV29-1 with TRBJ2-1; 10 bases are shared with TRBD1. The CDR3 contains 15 residues. V lost 7 bases and J lost 5; bases outside the gene matches: 11. Looked up from germline, CDR1 is SQVTM and CDR2 is ANQGSEA. The CDR3 loop is CSEISPGQGNNEQFF. The CDR3 coding sequence is TGCAGCGAAATATCGCCGGGACAGGGGAACAATGAGCAGTTCTTC.

The chain has TRBV20-1 and TRBJ2-2; D uncertain. With 0 bases removed from V and 7 bases from J, the gap between germline ends came to 9 bases. CDR3 length equals 13 residues. In germline, CDR1 is DFQATT, CDR2 SNEGSKA (reference sequence). The CDR3 loop is CSAREQSDGELFF. The CDR3 DNA follows: TGCAGTGCTAGAGAACAGTCGGACGGGGAGCTGTTTTTT.

This clonotype has a handful of counts. The gene calls are TRBV28 and TRBJ2-6; D gene uncertain. This CDR3 has 15 amino acids. Trimming took 5 bases from V and 1 from J, leaving 9 bases between them. CDR1 and CDR2 (germline): MDHEN, SYDVKM. The CDR3 loop reads CASSPQGSGANVLTF. CDR3 coding DNA: TGTGCCAGCAGTCCCCAAGGGTCTGGGGCCAACGTCCTGACTTTC.

This chain joins TRBV25-1 and TRBJ2-4; possibly TRBD1 for D (6 bases). The CDR3 is made up of 15 amino acids. Looked up from germline, CDR1 is MGHDK and CDR2 is SYGVNS. Trimming cost V 4 bases and J 6 bases, with 16 bases left between them. CDR3 residues: CASSATQGSGNIQYF. The CDR3 bases are TGTGCCAGCAGTGCGACCCAGGGGTCGGGAAACATTCAGTACTTC.

The rearrangement joins TRBV29-1 to TRBJ1-1; TRBD1 matches 10 bases. CDR1 and CDR2 from the germline V gene are SQVTM and ANQGSEA. Trimming took 5 bases from V and 9 from J; bases not matched to a gene: 6. This CDR3 has 12 amino acids. The CDR3 here is CSVHPGQGKAFF. The CDR3, as DNA: TGCAGCGTTCATCCGGGACAGGGGAAAGCTTTCTTT.

The J gene is TRBJ1-1, the V gene TRBV7-8, with D possibly TRBD1 on 6 matching bases. Germline V gives CDR1 SGHVS, CDR2 FQNEAQ. This CDR3 region has 14 residues. V shed 5 bases and J shed 0 bases, with 10 bases lying between them. CDR3 protein: CASSRGQLNTEAFF. The CDR3 DNA sequence: TGTGCCAGCAGCCGAGGACAGTTGAACACTGAAGCTTTCTTT.

The chain has TRBV9 and TRBJ2-3; D remains ambiguous. Germline V gives CDR1 SGDLS, CDR2 YYNGEE. This CDR3 comprises 15 residues. Between the trimmed V and J ends, which lost 4 bases and 4 bases, there was a span of 16 bases. The CDR3 nucleotides read TGTGCCAGCAGCCTGCGGACGGCTCAGGCAGATACGCAGTATTTT. It translates to CASSLRTAQADTQYF.

The chain joins TRBV20-1 to TRBJ2-3; 14 nucleotides agree with TRBD2. CDR3 length equals 16 residues. V lost 3 bases and J lost 4; bases outside the gene matches: 6. CDR1 and CDR2 from the germline V gene are DFQATT and SNEGSKA (reference sequence). CDR3: CSASLETSGRADTQYF. Written as DNA, the CDR3 is TGCAGTGCTAGCCTAGAGACTAGCGGGAGGGCAGATACGCAGTATTTT.

V usage is TRBV29-1 and J usage is TRBJ2-1; D is possibly TRBD2 (6 bases). Germline CDR1 SQVTM, CDR2 ANQGSEA. V was pared by 6 bases and J by 7 bases, with 16 bases between. This CDR3 region has 13 residues. CDR3 loop: CSVQHTGRNEQFF. Here the CDR3 DNA reads TGCAGCGTGCAACATACCGGGAGAAATGAGCAGTTCTTC.

The chain carries TRBV7-9 and TRBJ1-5; D unclear. The germline V gene encodes CDR1 SEHNR and CDR2 FQNEAQ (reference sequence). CDR3 size: 12 residues. Trimming removed 10 bases at V and 9 bases at J, with 16 bases between. The CDR3 protein is CATDRFGGPQHF. CDR3 in DNA: TGTGCCACGGACCGCTTCGGTGGGCCCCAGCATTTT. Combining the CDR3 with reference TRBV7-9 and TRBJ1-5 gives the whole variable domain DTGVSQNPRHKITKRGQNVTFRCDPISEHNRLYWYRQTLGQGPEFLTYFQNEAQLEKSRLLSDRFSAERPKGSFSTLEIQRTEQGDSAMYLCATDRFGGPQHFGDGTRLSIL.

This clonotype was counted once. The chain employs TRBV14 and TRBJ1-6; possibly TRBD1 for D (5 bases). The CDR3 loop spans 14 amino acids. The V and J ends lost 4 bases and 13 bases respectively, with 17 bases between them. Germline CDR1 and CDR2: SGHDN and FVKESK. CDR3 DNA: TGTGCCAGCAGCCCCTTGGGACCCATAGAGCCCCTCCACTTT. Translation gives CASSPLGPIEPLHF.

V is TRBV7-9 and J is TRBJ1-2, with D perhaps matching TRBD1 (5 bases). Trimming shortened V by 0 bases and J by 2 bases, and 7 bases separated the two germline ends. The CDR3 extends over 14 amino acids. Germline loops: CDR1 SEHNR, CDR2 FQNEAQ (reference sequence). The CDR3 nucleotides read TGTGCCAGCAGCTTAGCCAGGGAAAACTATGGCTACACCTTC. Amino acids: CASSLARENYGYTF.

V gene TRBV4-1 combines with J gene TRBJ2-5, with D tentatively TRBD1 or TRBD2 (6 bases each). CDR1 and CDR2 (germline): MGHRA, YSYEKL. The CDR3 spans 15 residues. Trimming pared 3 bases from V and 5 bases from J, leaving 16 bases between. CDR3 loop: CASSQGGGKEETQYF. CDR3 DNA sequence: TGCGCCAGCAGCCAGGGGGGCGGAAAAGAGGAGACCCAGTACTTC.

The genes are TRBV12-3 or TRBV12-4 and TRBJ1-2; 7 bases align to TRBD1. Trimming removed 6 bases from V and 2 bases from J; junction bases left unmatched: 12. CDR3 length: 16 residues. As DNA, the CDR3 is TGTGCCAGCAGCCCGGACTGGCAGGGGGTAAACTATGGCTACACCTTC. This encodes CASSPDWQGVNYGYTF.

The chain has TRBV5-6 and TRBJ2-3, with TRBD2 as a possible D gene (5 bases). Germline V gene lookup returns CDR1 SGHDT and CDR2 YYEEEE. The CDR3 totals 15 residues. Trimming pared 4 bases from V and 0 bases from J, leaving 12 bases between. The CDR3 loop reads CASSVGIQSTDTQYF. In DNA, the CDR3 is TGTGCCAGCAGCGTCGGGATTCAGAGCACAGATACGCAGTATTTT.

The V call is TRBV6-1, the J call TRBJ2-7, with D uncertain. Trimming removed 2 bases at V and 0 bases at J, with 8 bases between. The germline gives CDR1 MNHNS, CDR2 SASEGT. CDR3 length: 14 residues. CDR3 protein: CASSELGSSYEQYF. CDR3 bases: TGTGCCAGCAGTGAACTTGGCAGCTCCTACGAGCAGTACTTC.

The CDR3 spells CASSWTSATDTQYF. CDR3 sequence (DNA): TGTGCCAGTTCTTGGACTAGCGCAACAGATACGCAGTATTTT. The chain uses TRBV6-2 or TRBV6-3 and TRBJ2-3; TRBD2 agrees at 9 bases. Germline V lookup: CDR1 MNHEY, CDR2 SVGEGT. V shed 9 bases and J 3 bases; nucleotides not matched to a gene: 7. This CDR3 is 14 amino acids long.

This sequence joins TRBV12-3 or TRBV12-4 and TRBJ2-5, with 8 bases matching TRBD2. Unmatched junction bases numbered 5, after V lost 3 bases and J lost 2 bases. This CDR3 region has 15 residues. CDR3 amino acids: CASSFTAGGQETQYF. The CDR3 region has the DNA TGTGCCAGCAGTTTCACCGCGGGAGGTCAAGAGACCCAGTACTTC.

The chain uses TRBV20-1 and TRBJ2-7, with D perhaps matching TRBD2 (5 bases). CDR3 length: 12 amino acids. The V end was cut by 6 bases, the J end by 1 base, with 10 bases between. Germline values: CDR1 DFQATT, CDR2 SNEGSKA (reference sequence). The CDR3 sequence: CSARRDSYEQYF. In DNA form, the CDR3 reads TGCAGTGCCCGTCGGGATTCCTACGAGCAGTACTTC.

The chain employs TRBV9 and TRBJ2-7; D may be TRBD2 (5 bases). The germline V gene encodes CDR1 SGDLS and CDR2 YYNGEE. The length of the CDR3 is 14 residues. Trimming removed 7 bases from V and 1 base from J, with 15 bases in between. This CDR3 reads CASGGLEASYEQYF. In nucleotides, the CDR3 is TGTGCCAGCGGTGGTTTGGAGGCGTCCTACGAGCAGTACTTC. The complete variable domain, with remaining parts taken from reference TRBV9 and TRBJ2-7, reads DSGVTQTPKHLITATGQRVTLRCSPRSGDLSVYWYQQSLDQGLQFLIQYYNGEERAKGNILERFSAQQFPDLHSELNLSSLELGDSALYFCASGGLEASYEQYFGPGTRLTVT.